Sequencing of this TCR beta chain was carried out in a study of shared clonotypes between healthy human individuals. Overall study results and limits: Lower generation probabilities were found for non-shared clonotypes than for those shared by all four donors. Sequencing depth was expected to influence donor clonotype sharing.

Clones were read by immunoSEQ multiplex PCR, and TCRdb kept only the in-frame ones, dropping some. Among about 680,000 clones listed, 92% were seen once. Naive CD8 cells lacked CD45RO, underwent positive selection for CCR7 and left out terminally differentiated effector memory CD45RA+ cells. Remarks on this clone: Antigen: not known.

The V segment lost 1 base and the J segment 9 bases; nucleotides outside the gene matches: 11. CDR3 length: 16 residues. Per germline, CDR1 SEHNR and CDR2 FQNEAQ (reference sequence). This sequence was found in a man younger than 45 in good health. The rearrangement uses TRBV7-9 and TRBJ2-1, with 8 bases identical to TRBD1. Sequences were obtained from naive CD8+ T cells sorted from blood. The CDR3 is CASSLDSRGPVSEQFF. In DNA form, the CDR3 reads TGTGCCAGCAGCTTAGATAGCAGGGGGCCAGTCTCTGAGCAGTTCTTC.